These 20 T cell receptor beta chains were sequenced from one sample in a study of vaccination effects on CD4 cells after COVID-19. These receptors lack a known antigen. The protocol was immunoSEQ multiplex PCR, while the TCRdb copy is restricted to in-frame clones and leaves out a portion. The data contain tens of thousands of clones, around three quarters of them singletons. Antigen-specific CD4+ T cells were first expanded with viral peptide pools by the ViraFEST assay and only then sequenced. Investigators separated out CD4+ T cells once about eleven days of culture had passed. BNT162b2 vaccine or mRNA-1273 vaccine was given to participants in two doses. Sequenced here: CD4+ T cells from PBMCs cultured with HCoV-229E spike peptides, sampled after COVID-19 vaccination. Every receptor here comes from a human donor who received a COVID-19 vaccine.

This clone appeared a single time. This chain links TRBV29-1 with TRBJ1-1, with a possible D match to TRBD1 (6 bases). The germline V and J ends were trimmed by 0 bases and 3 bases, with 14 bases remaining between them. Germline CDR1 is SQVTM and CDR2 is ANQGSEA. The CDR3 loop spans 15 amino acids. CDR3 sequence: CSVEDSGRGDTEAFF. The DNA for the CDR3 is TGCAGCGTTGAAGATAGTGGCAGGGGAGACACTGAAGCTTTCTTT.

This chain links TRBV21-1 with TRBJ1-2. TRBV21-1 is a pseudogene locus. The length of the CDR3 is 11 residues. The CDR3 bases are TGTGCCAGCAGCAGAAGTTATGGCTACACCTTC. Its translation is CASSRSYGYTF.

This chain links TRBV7-2 with TRBJ2-5, with 10 bases lining up with TRBD2. Losses at the gene ends were 5 bases for V and 3 bases for J; bases not matched to a gene: 9. The CDR3 has 16 amino acids. Germline V lookup: CDR1 SGHTA, CDR2 FQGNSA. The CDR3 protein is CASSMRLAGAEETQYF. The CDR3 bases are TGTGCCAGCAGCATGAGACTAGCGGGCGCCGAAGAGACCCAGTACTTC. Looking up the rest from reference TRBV7-2 and TRBJ2-5 gives the full variable domain: GAGVSQSPSNKVTEKGKDVELRCDPISGHTALYWYRQSLGQGLEFLIYFQGNSAPDKSGLPSDRFSAERTGGSVSTLTIQRTQQEDSAVYLCASSMRLAGAEETQYFGPGTRLLVL.

This sequence joins TRBV30 and TRBJ2-7, with D perhaps matching TRBD1 or TRBD2 (5 bases each). The V gene lost 6 bases and the J gene lost 4 bases, with 13 bases spanning the gap. The CDR3 runs 12 residues. Germline V gene sequence: CDR1 GTSNPN, CDR2 SVGIG (reference sequence). Here the CDR3 reads CACTTGGYEQYV. CDR3 nucleotides: TGTGCCTGCACAACTGGGGGATACGAGCAGTACGTC.

Only a few counts were recorded for this clone. The chain has TRBV4-1 and TRBJ1-6; TRBD1 aligns across 9 bases. V lost 5 bases and J lost 9; bases outside the gene matches: 8. The CDR3 spans 15 residues. The V gene's germline CDR1 is MGHRA and CDR2 YSYEKL. The CDR3 DNA reads TGCGCCAGCAGCGACCCCGGGACAGGGACTTCACCCCTCCACTTT. Translation: CASSDPGTGTSPLHF.

The V call is TRBV24-1, the J call TRBJ2-3; D may be TRBD1 (6 bases). The CDR3 has 14 residues. V was clipped by 4 bases and J by 6 bases, with 13 bases between them. Germline CDR1 is KGHDR and CDR2 is SFDVKD. CDR3 amino acids: CATSDPGQFDTQYF. The CDR3 bases are TGTGCCACCAGTGACCCCGGACAGTTCGATACGCAGTATTTT.

This clone occurred once. The V call is TRBV4-1, the J call TRBJ2-1; D possibly corresponds to TRBD1 (6 bases). Trimming stripped 1 base from V and 4 bases from J, with 11 bases between. Germline CDR1 reads MGHRA; CDR2 reads YSYEKL. This CDR3 is 15 amino acids long. The CDR3 protein is CASSQAPGEYNEQFF. Here the CDR3 DNA reads TGCGCCAGCAGCCAAGCCCCAGGGGAATACAATGAGCAGTTCTTC.

The chain couples TRBV24-1 to TRBJ2-1, with D perhaps TRBD1 (6 bases). CDR1 and CDR2 from the germline V gene are KGHDR and SFDVKD. The CDR3 covers 16 residues. V lost 2 bases, J lost 1 base, and 11 bases lay in between. Written as DNA, the CDR3 is TGTGCCACCAGTGATTCTCAGGGGCGATCCTACAATGAGCAGTTCTTC. It encodes CATSDSQGRSYNEQFF.

This clone has more than one count but fewer than ten. The V gene is TRBV9, the J gene TRBJ2-3; TRBD2 matches at 8 bases. V lost 3 bases and J lost 1; bases outside the gene matches: 10. This CDR3 has 17 amino acids. The germline V gene has CDR1 SGDLS and CDR2 YYNGEE. CDR3 nucleotide sequence: TGTGCCAGCAGCGCCCCTCCCCGGGGGGGAGGCACAGATACGCAGTATTTT. Its protein is CASSAPPRGGGTDTQYF.

The chain joins TRBV5-5 to TRBJ1-2, with 7 bases matching TRBD1. This CDR3 region has 15 residues. Germline V gives CDR1 SGHKS, CDR2 YYEKEE (reference sequence). V trimming: 5 bases; J trimming: 7 bases; junction bases outside the gene matches: 14. The chain's CDR3 is CASRVHGQASSGYTF. The CDR3 nucleotides read TGTGCCAGCAGGGTACATGGACAGGCCTCTTCTGGCTACACCTTC.

This chain links TRBV7-3 with TRBJ2-1, with D possibly being TRBD1 or TRBD2 (5 bases each). This CDR3 has 13 amino acids. The V end was cut by 3 bases, the J end by 9 bases, with 12 bases between. The V gene's germline CDR1 is SGHTA and CDR2 FQGTGA. CDR3 amino acids: CASSFGGAGEQFF. CDR3 in DNA: TGTGCCAGCAGCTTCGGTGGGGCGGGTGAGCAGTTCTTC.

Details on this clone: The same CDR3 arises from other DNA sequences in this sample as well. V usage is TRBV12-3 or TRBV12-4 and J usage is TRBJ1-1, with no clear D. The length of the CDR3 is 13 residues. Trimming left V 3 bases short and J 1 base short, with 6 bases between. CDR3: CASSFSGNTEAFF. CDR3 coding DNA: TGTGCCAGCAGTTTCTCCGGGAACACTGAAGCTTTCTTT.

The rearrangement uses TRBV30 and TRBJ1-2; 8 bases align to TRBD1. Germline CDR1 reads GTSNPN; CDR2 reads SVGIG (reference sequence). This CDR3 region has 17 residues. The J segment lost 4 bases and the V segment lost 2 bases, leaving 15 bases of the junction unmatched. As DNA, the CDR3 is TGTGCCTGGAGTCCCCCCCCGGGCAGGGGGCCGAGCTATGGCTACACCTTC. It specifies CAWSPPPGRGPSYGYTF.

The chain employs TRBV6-5 and TRBJ1-2; D may be TRBD1 (6 bases). This CDR3 is 13 amino acids long. V lost 8 bases and J 8 bases, leaving 18 bases between the germline ends. Germline V CDR1 and CDR2: MNHEY, SVGAGI. The CDR3 loop reads CASRTGSGYGYTF. Written as DNA, the CDR3 is TGTGCCAGCCGAACAGGGTCCGGGTACGGCTACACCTTC.

V and J are TRBV6-6 and TRBJ2-5, with D maybe TRBD1 (5 bases). The CDR3 is 12 residues long. V was cut by 8 bases and J by 2 bases, with 9 bases left in between. Germline V gene sequence: CDR1 MNHNY, CDR2 SVGAGI (reference sequence). CDR3 in amino acids: CASRTGQETQYF. In nucleotides, the CDR3 is TGTGCCAGCCGTACAGGACAAGAGACCCAGTACTTC.

V usage is TRBV25-1 and J usage is TRBJ1-2; TRBD1 is a possible D gene (5 bases). Between the trimmed V and J ends, which lost 4 bases and 7 bases, there was a span of 19 bases. Looked up from germline, CDR1 is MGHDK and CDR2 is SYGVNS. This CDR3 is 15 amino acids long. Here the CDR3 DNA reads TGTGCCAGCAGTGCCGGGGGGGTGGCGGAGAGTGGCTACACCTTC. Translated, it gives CASSAGGVAESGYTF.

This chain uses TRBV5-5 with TRBJ1-5, with 7 bases that match TRBD1. The CDR3 sequence is 12 residues long. Germline V CDR1 and CDR2: SGHKS, YYEKEE (reference sequence). V was pared by 2 bases and J by 8 bases, with 1 base of the junction left unmatched. Here the CDR3 DNA reads TGTGCCAGCAGCTTCCAGGGGGAGCCCCAGCATTTT. Translation: CASSFQGEPQHF.

The chain recombines TRBV5-1 with TRBJ2-5, with TRBD2 as a possible D gene (6 bases). Germline CDR1 SGHRS, CDR2 YFSETQ. The CDR3 has 15 residues. V was clipped by 7 bases and J by 2 bases, with 18 bases between them. DNA of the CDR3: TGCGCCAGCCGCCAGCCCGGAGGGAAGCAAGAGACCCAGTACTTC. Protein product: CASRQPGGKQETQYF.

The V and J genes are TRBV15 and TRBJ2-5; 9 bases are shared with TRBD1. After removal of 1 base from V and 4 bases from J, the junction contained 10 bases not matched to a gene. Germline V gene data show CDR1 as LNHNV and CDR2 as YYDKDF (reference sequence). The length of the CDR3 is 17 residues. The CDR3 loop is CATSRVITGGSGETQYF. The CDR3 DNA is TGTGCCACCAGCAGAGTTATTACAGGGGGCTCTGGAGAGACCCAGTACTTC.

This chain connects TRBV5-1 to TRBJ1-2; 7 bases are a match to TRBD1. This CDR3 is 13 amino acids long. Trimming removed 4 bases from V and 3 bases from J; junction bases left unmatched: 3. Per the germline V gene, CDR1 is SGHRS and CDR2 is YFSETQ. The CDR3 DNA reads TGCGCCAGCAGCCTGGACAGGCACTATGGCTACACCTTC. It codes for CASSLDRHYGYTF.